The clone carrying this T cell receptor (beta chain) was seen a few times. As yet, its antigen is unknown. This entry comes from a study of shared clonotypes between healthy human individuals. The overall study: CD4 naive and CD4 memory each took three plates per donor, while CD8 naive took two and CD8 memory one.

Study-level findings and limits: Owing to a small donor count, the genetic and exposure-history diversity represented was limited. Generally, naive subsets came out with larger estimated richness than memory subsets. Large depth notwithstanding, sorted-subset sequencing proved incomplete by rarefaction.

Clones were read by immunoSEQ multiplex PCR, and TCRdb kept only the in-frame ones, dropping some. Of over 700,000 clones listed, around 70% are singletons. V was pared by 6 bases and J by 7 bases, with 11 bases of the junction left unmatched. The germline gives CDR1 SGHVS, CDR2 FNYEAQ. The length of the CDR3 is 15 residues. The clonotype was recovered from a woman in her twenties or thirties in good health. The sequencing input was memory CD4+ T cells sorted from blood. Subset of the sample: CD45RA-negative fraction. The gene calls are TRBV7-6 and TRBJ2-3; 9 bases match TRBD2. The CDR3 DNA sequence: TGTGCCAGCAGTCCTAGCGGGACCCGTTTGAATACGCAGTATTTT. The encoded protein is CASSPSGTRLNTQYF.